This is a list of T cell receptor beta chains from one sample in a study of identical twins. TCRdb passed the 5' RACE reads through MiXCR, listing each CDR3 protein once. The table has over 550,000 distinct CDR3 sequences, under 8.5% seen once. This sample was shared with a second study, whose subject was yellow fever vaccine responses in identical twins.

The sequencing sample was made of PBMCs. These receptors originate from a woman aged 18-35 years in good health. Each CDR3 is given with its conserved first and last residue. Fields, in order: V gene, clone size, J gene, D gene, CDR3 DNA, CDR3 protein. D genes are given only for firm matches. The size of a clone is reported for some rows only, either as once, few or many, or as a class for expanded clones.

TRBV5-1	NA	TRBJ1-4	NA	TGCGCCAGCAGCCCGGAGTCTATAACGGGAGTGTTGAATGAAAAACTGTTTTTT	CASSPESITGVLNEKLFF
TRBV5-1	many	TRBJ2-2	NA	TGCGCCAGCAGCTTGGACAGACACACCGGGGAGCTGTTTTTT	CASSLDRHTGELFF
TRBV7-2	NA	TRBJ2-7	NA	TGTGCCAGCAGCCCCGGTTCCGGGTTCGAGCAGTACTTC	CASSPGSGFEQYF
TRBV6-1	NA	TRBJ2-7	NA	TGTGCCAGCCGACAACAGGGTCCCTACGAGCAGTACTTC	CASRQQGPYEQYF
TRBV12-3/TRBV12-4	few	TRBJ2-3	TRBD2	TGTGCCAGCAGCCTCTCTAGCGGGGGGTGGGATACGCAGTATTTT	CASSLSSGGWDTQYF
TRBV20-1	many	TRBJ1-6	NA	TGCAGTGCTAGAGGTGAATTCGGCAGCTCCTATAATTCACCCCTCCACTTT	CSARGEFGSSYNSPLHF
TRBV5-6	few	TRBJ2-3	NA	TGTGCCAGCAGCTTGGCAGCGAGACTCACAGATACGCAGTATTTT	CASSLAARLTDTQYF
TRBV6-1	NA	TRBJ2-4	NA	TGTGCCAGCAGCCCCGGACCAGCTCTAGCCAAAAACATTCAGTACTTC	CASSPGPALAKNIQYF
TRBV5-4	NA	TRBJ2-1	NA	TGTGCCAGCAGTCTCACGCGGGTCGGGGGCAATGAGCAGTTCTTC	CASSLTRVGGNEQFF
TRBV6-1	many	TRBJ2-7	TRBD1	TGTGCCAGCAAATATGGGACAGGACTAACCTACGAGCAGTACTTC	CASKYGTGLTYEQYF
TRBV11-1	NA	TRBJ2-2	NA	TGTGCCAGCAGCTTAGCCTTAATCCGGGACGCTTTCGCGAACACCGGGGAGCTGTTTTTT	CASSLALIRDAFANTGELFF
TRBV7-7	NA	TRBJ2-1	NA	TGTGCCAGCAGCCCCCTACACGAGTGGGGGGCATTCAATGAGCAGTTCTTC	CASSPLHEWGAFNEQFF
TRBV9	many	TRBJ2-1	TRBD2	TGTGCCAGCAGCGTGGGACTAGACTACAATGAGCAGTTCTTC	CASSVGLDYNEQFF
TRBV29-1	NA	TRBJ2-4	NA	TGCAGCGTCCGGACCGAACTAGCCAAAAACATTCAGTACTTC	CSVRTELAKNIQYF
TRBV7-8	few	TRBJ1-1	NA	TGTGCCAGCAGCTTAGATAGTAATGGGGTCCCCCCTTGGAACACTGAAGCTTTCTTT	CASSLDSNGVPPWNTEAFF
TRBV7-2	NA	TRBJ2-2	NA	TGTGCCAGCAGCTTCTTTAGCGCGAACACCGGGGAGCTGTTTTTT	CASSFFSANTGELFF
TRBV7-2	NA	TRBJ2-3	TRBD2	TGTGCCAGCAGCTCCCAACGGCGGGAGTCTATAGATACGCAGTATTTT	CASSSQRRESIDTQYF
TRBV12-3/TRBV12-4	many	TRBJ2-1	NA	TGTGCCAGCAGTCCCGCAGGGCTCAATGAGCAGTTCTTC	CASSPAGLNEQFF
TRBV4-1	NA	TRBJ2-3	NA	TGCGCCAGCAGCCTAAGGGACAACCCCATAATCACAGATACGCAGTATTTT	CASSLRDNPIITDTQYF
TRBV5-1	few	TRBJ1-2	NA	TGCGCCAGCAGCTTTGCAACAGGACAAAACTATGGCTACACCTTC	CASSFATGQNYGYTF
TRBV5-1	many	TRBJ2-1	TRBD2	TGCGCCAGCAGCTCCGGGACTAGCGGGACTTGGTCCTACAATGAGCAGTTCTTC	CASSSGTSGTWSYNEQFF
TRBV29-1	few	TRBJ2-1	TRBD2	TGCAGCGTGGTGGGGGGGACTAGCGGCCACAATGAGCAGTTCTTC	CSVVGGTSGHNEQFF
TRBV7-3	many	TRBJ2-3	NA	TGTGCCAGCAGCTTAGACGGGATGCCAGATACGCAGTATTTT	CASSLDGMPDTQYF
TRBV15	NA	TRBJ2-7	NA	TGTGCCACCAGCAGAGATAGGACAGCCTACGAGCAGTACTTC	CATSRDRTAYEQYF
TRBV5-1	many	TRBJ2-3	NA	TGCGCCAGCAGCTTTGGAGCGGGTAATAGGGGCACAGATACGCAGTATTTT	CASSFGAGNRGTDTQYF
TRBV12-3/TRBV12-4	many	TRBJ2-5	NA	TGTGCCAGCAGTCTAACAGGGTTTGCAGAGACCCAGTACTTC	CASSLTGFAETQYF
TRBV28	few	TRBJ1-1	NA	TGTGCCAGCAGTTTATGGTCAGGGGCTGAAGCTTTCTTT	CASSLWSGAEAFF
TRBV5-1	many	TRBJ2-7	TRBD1	TGCGCCAGCAGCGTAAAGGGACAGGGTGACGAGCAGTACTTC	CASSVKGQGDEQYF
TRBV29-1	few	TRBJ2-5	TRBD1	TGCAGCGTTGAAGATCGGGACAGGGTAGAGACCCAGTACTTC	CSVEDRDRVETQYF